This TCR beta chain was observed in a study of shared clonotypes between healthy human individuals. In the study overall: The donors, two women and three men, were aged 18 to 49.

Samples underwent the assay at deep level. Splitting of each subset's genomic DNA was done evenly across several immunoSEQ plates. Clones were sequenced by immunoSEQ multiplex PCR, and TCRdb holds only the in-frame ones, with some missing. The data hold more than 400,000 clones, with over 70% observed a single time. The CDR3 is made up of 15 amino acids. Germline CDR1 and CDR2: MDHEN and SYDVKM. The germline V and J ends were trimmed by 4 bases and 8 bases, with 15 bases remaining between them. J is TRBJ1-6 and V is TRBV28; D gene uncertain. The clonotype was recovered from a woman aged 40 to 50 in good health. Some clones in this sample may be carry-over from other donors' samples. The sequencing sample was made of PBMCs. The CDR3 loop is CASSSAASMDSPLHF. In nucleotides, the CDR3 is TGTGCCAGCAGTTCCGCCGCTTCGATGGATTCACCCCTCCACTTT. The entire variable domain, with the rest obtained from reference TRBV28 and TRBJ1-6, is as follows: DVKVTQSSRYLVKRTGEKVFLECVQDMDHENMFWYRQDPGLGLRLIYFSYDVKMKEKGDIPEGYSVSREKKERFSLILESASTNQTSMYLCASSSAASMDSPLHFGNGTRLTVT.